This is a list of T cell receptor beta chains from one sample in a study of neurological immune-mediated disorders. TCRdb re-analysed the 5' RACE reads in MiXCR, keeping a single row per CDR3 protein. The table has some 87,000 distinct CDR3 sequences, about 13% seen once. Sequencing was carried out using PBMCs. The receptors come from a female donor with HTLV-1-associated myelopathy (HAM/TSP). Each CDR3 is given with its conserved first and last residue. Fields, in order: J gene, V gene, D gene, clone size, CDR3 protein, CDR3 DNA. D genes are given only for firm matches. Some rows have no size entry. The others give once, few or many, or a class for an expanded clone.

j_gene: TRBJ2-6; v_gene: TRBV7-9; d_gene: .; abundance: many; CDR3aa: CASPRPGANVLTF; CDR3nt: TGTGCCTCCCCACGACCTGGGGCCAACGTCCTGACTTTC
j_gene: TRBJ2-5; v_gene: TRBV28; d_gene: TRBD2; abundance: many; CDR3aa: CASSLRLAGGRKTQYF; CDR3nt: TGTGCCAGCAGCCTACGACTAGCGGGGGGGCGGAAGACCCAGTACTTC
j_gene: TRBJ2-5; v_gene: TRBV5-1; d_gene: .; abundance: many; CDR3aa: CASSSLGLHQETQYF; CDR3nt: TGCGCCAGCAGCTCCCTAGGGCTACACCAAGAGACCCAGTACTTC
j_gene: TRBJ2-1; v_gene: TRBV14; d_gene: .; abundance: .; CDR3aa: CVSSQDRGEQFF; CDR3nt: TGTGTCAGCAGCCAAGATCGTGGAGAGCAGTTCTTC
j_gene: TRBJ2-7; v_gene: TRBV15; d_gene: TRBD2; abundance: .; CDR3aa: CATSSSGGYEQYF; CDR3nt: TGTGCCACCAGCTCTAGCGGGGGCTACGAGCAGTACTTC
j_gene: TRBJ1-2; v_gene: TRBV28; d_gene: .; abundance: many; CDR3aa: CASSLFANYGYTF; CDR3nt: TGTGCCAGCAGTTTATTCGCCAACTATGGCTACACCTTC
j_gene: TRBJ2-2; v_gene: TRBV19; d_gene: TRBD2; abundance: .; CDR3aa: CASSIDRTSLNTGELFF; CDR3nt: TGTGCCAGTAGTATAGATCGGACTAGCTTGAACACCGGGGAGCTGTTTTTT
j_gene: TRBJ2-1; v_gene: TRBV29-1; d_gene: TRBD1; abundance: many; CDR3aa: CSVYTGGWGNEQFF; CDR3nt: TGCAGCGTTTATACAGGGGGTTGGGGCAATGAGCAGTTCTTC
j_gene: TRBJ2-5; v_gene: TRBV7-2; d_gene: .; abundance: .; CDR3aa: CASSFLQNGATQYF; CDR3nt: TGTGCCAGCAGCTTTTTGCAGAACGGTGCGACCCAGTACTTC
j_gene: TRBJ1-2; v_gene: TRBV25-1; d_gene: .; abundance: many; CDR3aa: CASSEADWSGYTF; CDR3nt: TGTGCCAGCAGTGAAGCGGACTGGAGTGGCTACACCTTC
j_gene: TRBJ2-7; v_gene: TRBV5-1; d_gene: TRBD1; abundance: many; CDR3aa: CASSLSGTGVHEQYF; CDR3nt: TGCGCCAGCAGCTTATCCGGGACAGGGGTCCACGAGCAGTACTTC
j_gene: TRBJ1-2; v_gene: TRBV10-2; d_gene: TRBD1; abundance: many; CDR3aa: CASSADRGHGYTF; CDR3nt: TGCGCCAGCAGTGCCGACAGGGGGCATGGCTACACCTTC
j_gene: TRBJ2-1; v_gene: TRBV5-1; d_gene: .; abundance: many; CDR3aa: CASSIRDQAPTGEQFF; CDR3nt: TGCGCCAGCAGCATTAGGGACCAGGCGCCCACCGGAGAGCAGTTCTTC
j_gene: TRBJ2-3; v_gene: TRBV7-3; d_gene: .; abundance: many; CDR3aa: CASSLLGLSTDTQYF; CDR3nt: TGTGCCAGCAGCTTATTAGGTCTAAGCACAGATACGCAGTATTTT
j_gene: TRBJ2-1; v_gene: TRBV7-8; d_gene: TRBD2; abundance: .; CDR3aa: CASSLGLAGGAWEQFF; CDR3nt: TGTGCCAGCAGCTTAGGACTAGCGGGGGGCGCCTGGGAGCAGTTCTTC
j_gene: TRBJ1-6; v_gene: TRBV6-1; d_gene: .; abundance: many; CDR3aa: CASSELARNSPLHF; CDR3nt: TGTGCCAGCAGTGAACTGGCCAGAAATTCACCCCTCCACTTT
j_gene: TRBJ2-1; v_gene: TRBV20-1; d_gene: .; abundance: many; CDR3aa: CSARDALGPESYNEQFF; CDR3nt: TGCAGTGCTAGAGATGCCCTAGGGCCCGAATCCTACAATGAGCAGTTCTTC
j_gene: TRBJ2-3; v_gene: TRBV20-1; d_gene: .; abundance: many; CDR3aa: CSARDLGISTDTQYF; CDR3nt: TGCAGTGCTAGAGATTTGGGGATTAGCACAGATACGCAGTATTTT
j_gene: TRBJ2-2; v_gene: TRBV11-2; d_gene: .; abundance: many; CDR3aa: CASSLVVALQGSGELFF; CDR3nt: TGTGCCAGCAGCTTAGTAGTCGCCCTGCAGGGGTCCGGGGAGCTGTTTTTT
j_gene: TRBJ1-3; v_gene: TRBV5-1; d_gene: .; abundance: .; CDR3aa: CASGPGTSGNTIYF; CDR3nt: TGCGCCAGCGGTCCCGGGACATCTGGAAACACCATATATTTT